This TCR beta chain was recovered during a study of PD-1 blockade in classical Hodgkin lymphoma. Study-level findings and limits: When set against healthy donors, newly diagnosed patients were reported to show lower baseline TCR diversity. It was CD4+ TCR diversity, not CD8+, that rose significantly by C4D1.

Assay: immunoSEQ multiplex PCR; the TCRdb copy retains only in-frame clones and omits some. The sample consists of about 14,000 clones, over 65% of them appearing once. There was relapse after autologous stem cell transplantation in every patient, and there was variation in brentuximab vedotin exposure. Complete response, partial response or progressive disease was recorded as best response. Between the trimmed V and J ends, which lost 3 bases and 2 bases, there was a span of 9 bases. There are 14 residues in the CDR3. Germline V gene lookup returns CDR1 MNHEY and CDR2 SMNVEV (reference sequence). This clone was observed a single time. No antigen is known for it.

V and J are TRBV27 and TRBJ2-3; D tentatively reads TRBD1 or TRBD2 (5 bases each). The clonotype originates from a human donor with classical Hodgkin lymphoma. Sample: peripheral blood mononuclear cells (PBMCs), taken at baseline. CDR3 sequence reads: CASSLGTDTDTQYF. CDR3 DNA: TGTGCCAGCAGTTTGGGGACCGACACAGATACGCAGTATTTT.